Each of the 32 T cell receptor beta chains below was sequenced from the same sample in a study of cytomegalovirus exposure and HLA in healthy donors. This PCR relied on a set of 60 Vbeta primers and 13 Jbeta primers. The table came from immunoSEQ multiplex PCR; TCRdb's copy has only in-frame clones and leaves some out. The sample has 99,000 or so clones, roughly three quarters seen once. The sequenced material came from PBMCs. The receptors shown here come from a man in his thirties or forties in good health and CMV-seronegative.

The chain employs TRBV15 and TRBJ2-3, with 10 bases identical to TRBD2. The CDR3 length is 16 residues. Germline V gene data show CDR1 as LNHNV and CDR2 as YYDKDF (reference sequence). V lost 1 base to trimming and J lost 6 bases; unmatched junction nucleotides: 7. The CDR3 protein is CATSRGVAGGSDTQYF. The CDR3 DNA reads TGTGCCACCAGCAGAGGTGTAGCGGGAGGTTCTGATACGCAGTATTTT.

The chain combines TRBV5-4 with TRBJ2-7, with D perhaps matching TRBD1 (5 bases). Germline V gene lookup returns CDR1 SGHNT and CDR2 YYREEE (reference sequence). The CDR3 covers 15 residues. Trimming pared 4 bases from V and 3 bases from J, leaving 17 bases between. The CDR3 spells CASSPRGATFYEQYF. The CDR3 nucleotides are TGTGCCAGCAGCCCACGTGGGGCCACATTCTACGAGCAGTACTTC. Full variable domain (rest looked up from reference TRBV5-4 and TRBJ2-7): ETGVTQSPTHLIKTRGQQVTLRCSSQSGHNTVSWYQQALGQGPQFIFQYYREEENGRGNFPPRFSGLQFPNYSSELNVNALELDDSALYLCASSPRGATFYEQYFGPGTRLTVT.

The chain employs TRBV5-1 and TRBJ1-5; D is unresolved. V lost 4 bases and J 7 bases, leaving 9 bases between the germline ends. Germline assignment: CDR1 SGHRS and CDR2 YFSETQ. The CDR3 is made up of 12 amino acids. Here the CDR3 reads CASSLAGQPQHF. The CDR3 coding sequence is TGCGCCAGCAGCCTAGCGGGGCAGCCCCAGCATTTT.

A few counts support this clone. The rearrangement uses TRBV5-4 and TRBJ2-1; TRBD2 matches 11 bases. CDR1 is SGHNT, CDR2 YYREEE, per germline (reference sequence). Germline trimming cut 2 bases from V and 7 bases from J; bases unmatched to any gene: 8. This CDR3 has 16 amino acids. CDR3 DNA sequence: TGTGCCAGCAGCTTTCCCACTAGCGGGAGTTCGAATGAGCAGTTCTTC. Its translation is CASSFPTSGSSNEQFF.

The CDR3 reads CASSRQNIAKNIQYF. In DNA, the CDR3 is TGTGCCAGTAGCCGACAGAACATAGCCAAAAACATTCAGTACTTC. The chain recombines TRBV19 with TRBJ2-4; TRBD1 is a possible D gene (5 bases). The CDR3 runs 15 residues. Trimming took 6 bases from V and 0 from J, leaving 12 bases between them. CDR1 is LNHDA, CDR2 SQIVND, per germline (reference sequence).

This chain links TRBV30 with TRBJ1-2, with D perhaps TRBD1 (6 bases). Germline values: CDR1 GTSNPN, CDR2 SVGIG (reference sequence). This CDR3 spans 14 amino acids. V was cut by 3 bases and J by 4 bases, with 15 bases left in between. The CDR3 loop reads CAWRTTTGPYGYTF. The CDR3 coding sequence is TGTGCCTGGAGGACAACGACAGGACCCTATGGCTACACCTTC.

This clone appeared a few times. The chain uses TRBV4-3 and TRBJ2-1; 8 nucleotides line up with TRBD2. CDR1 LGHNA and CDR2 YSLEER come from the germline V gene. The V segment lost 7 bases and the J segment 7 bases; nucleotides outside the gene matches: 12. CDR3 length equals 15 residues. CDR3 protein: CASTPESGRDNEQFF. The CDR3 DNA is TGCGCCAGCACCCCCGAGAGCGGGAGAGATAATGAGCAGTTCTTC.

The gene calls are TRBV5-6 and TRBJ1-4, with no clear D. Germline CDR1 is SGHDT and CDR2 is YYEEEE. The CDR3 extends over 14 amino acids. V was shortened by 4 bases and J by 7 bases, with 14 bases between the two germline ends. This CDR3 is CASSPKTSSEKLFF. As DNA, the CDR3 is TGTGCCAGCAGCCCAAAGACAAGTTCTGAAAAACTGTTTTTT. Supplemented by reference TRBV5-6 and TRBJ1-4, the full variable domain reads DAGVTQSPTHLIKTRGQQVTLRCSPKSGHDTVSWYQQALGQGPQFIFQYYEEEERQRGNFPDRFSGHQFPNYSSELNVNALLLGDSALYLCASSPKTSSEKLFFGSGTQLSVL.

The chain links TRBV27 to TRBJ1-3; tentatively, D is TRBD1 (6 bases). Germline V gene sequence: CDR1 MNHEY, CDR2 SMNVEV (reference sequence). Between the trimmed V and J ends, which lost 3 bases and 7 bases, there was a span of 25 bases. The CDR3 spans 18 residues. CDR3 DNA sequence: TGTGCCAGCAGTTTTTTGTCCCCACAGGGCGCCATCGAGAACACCATATATTTT. Translation gives CASSFLSPQGAIENTIYF.

The rearrangement links TRBV13 to TRBJ1-2; weak D call: TRBD1 (5 bases). There are 16 residues in the CDR3. The germline V gene encodes CDR1 PRHDT and CDR2 FYEKMQ (reference sequence). The ends were cut back, 4 bases at V and 3 bases at J, with 18 bases in the middle. CDR3 sequence (DNA): TGTGCCAGCAGCTACTACCGGGAGGGGCAGGACTATGGCTACACCTTC. It translates to CASSYYREGQDYGYTF.

This CDR3 reads CASSPLQDYGYTF. The CDR3 bases are TGTGCCAGCAGCCCCCTCCAGGACTATGGCTACACCTTC. The chain combines TRBV4-2 with TRBJ1-2; no reliable D call. The germline V and J ends were trimmed by 4 bases and 3 bases, with 9 bases remaining between them. The V gene's germline CDR1 is LGHNA and CDR2 YNFKEQ. The CDR3 extends over 13 amino acids.

The genes are TRBV29-1 and TRBJ2-2, with D possibly matching TRBD2 (5 bases). Germline-derived CDR1 and CDR2 are SQVTM and ANQGSEA. This CDR3 is built from 14 residues. Trimming removed 7 bases from V and 1 base from J, with 13 bases in between. The CDR3 here is CSALPGMNTGELFF. The CDR3 bases are TGCAGCGCCCTCCCCGGGATGAACACCGGGGAGCTGTTTTTT.

The chain joins TRBV4-3 to TRBJ2-2; TRBD1 matches at 9 bases. Germline CDR1 reads LGHNA; CDR2 reads YSLEER. The CDR3 has 15 amino acids. After removal of 4 bases from V and 5 bases from J, the junction contained 5 bases not matched to a gene. For the CDR3, the DNA is TGCGCCAGCAGCCGAGGGACAGGGCGGACCGGGGAGCTGTTTTTT. The encoded protein is CASSRGTGRTGELFF.

This chain uses TRBV11-2 with TRBJ2-7, with TRBD2 as a possible D gene (6 bases). V was clipped by 6 bases and J by 0 bases, with 15 bases between them. The germline gives CDR1 SGHAT, CDR2 FQNNGV. This CDR3 has 15 amino acids. The DNA for the CDR3 is TGTGCCAGCAGTTACGAGGGCGGGAACTCCTACGAGCAGTACTTC. It codes for CASSYEGGNSYEQYF.

The rearrangement links TRBV30 to TRBJ1-5, with 7 nucleotides matching TRBD1. The V and J ends lost 6 bases and 6 bases, in that order; junction bases with no gene match: 8. Germline V lookup: CDR1 GTSNPN, CDR2 SVGIG (reference sequence). The CDR3 is made up of 13 amino acids. The CDR3 sequence is CACSTGAGQPQHF. CDR3 nucleotides: TGTGCCTGTTCTACAGGGGCAGGTCAGCCCCAGCATTTT.

The chain links TRBV10-3 to TRBJ1-1; no clear D gene. V was trimmed by 2 bases and J by 1 base, leaving 11 bases between them. CDR3 length: 15 amino acids. The V gene's germline CDR1 is ENHRY and CDR2 SYGVKD. The DNA for the CDR3 is TGTGCCATCAGTGAGCCAGAGCTAGGGAACACTGAAGCTTTCTTT. This sequence encodes CAISEPELGNTEAFF.

The chain carries TRBV5-6 and TRBJ2-5; TRBD2 agrees at 10 bases. Germline V gene lookup returns CDR1 SGHDT and CDR2 YYEEEE. V lost 5 bases, J lost 4 bases, and 17 bases stayed unmatched. The CDR3 is made up of 18 amino acids. This CDR3 reads CASSSSPLAGGRVETQYF. The CDR3 DNA reads as TGTGCCAGCAGTTCAAGTCCCTTAGCGGGAGGACGGGTAGAGACCCAGTACTTC.

This rearrangement joins TRBV11-2 to TRBJ2-7, with D tentatively TRBD1 (7 bases). The CDR3 totals 16 residues. From germline, CDR1 is SGHAT and CDR2 FQNNGV. V lost 0 bases, J lost 0 bases, and 12 bases lay in between. CDR3 in amino acids: CASSLDPGGSSYEQYF. CDR3 nucleotide sequence: TGTGCCAGCAGCTTAGACCCAGGGGGGAGCTCCTACGAGCAGTACTTC.

A single count supports this clone. This chain links TRBV7-2 with TRBJ1-6, with TRBD1 matching 8 bases. J was trimmed by 4 bases and V by 6 bases; bases with no gene match: 14. In germline, CDR1 is SGHTA, CDR2 FQGNSA. The CDR3 has 18 residues. The DNA for the CDR3 is TGTGCCAGCAGTACATCACGGACAGGGCATTTATATAATTCACCCCTCCACTTT. It specifies CASSTSRTGHLYNSPLHF.

The rearrangement joins TRBV7-2 to TRBJ2-1; 10 bases agree with TRBD2. Trimming took 7 bases from V and 2 from J; bases not matched to a gene: 14. The germline gives CDR1 SGHTA, CDR2 FQGNSA. The CDR3 runs 18 residues. In DNA, the CDR3 is TGTGCCAGCATCGCCGGGCCCCGGACTAGCGGTACCTACAATGAGCAGTTCTTC. It codes for CASIAGPRTSGTYNEQFF.

The CDR3 DNA follows: TGTGCCAGCTCATCATACCAAGAGACCCAGTACTTC. The encoded protein is CASSSYQETQYF. The chain joins TRBV18 to TRBJ2-5; D unresolved. V was shortened by 5 bases and J by 0 bases, with 4 bases between the two germline ends. The CDR3 runs 12 residues. The germline gives CDR1 KGHSH, CDR2 LQKENI.

V and J are TRBV4-3 and TRBJ1-4; TRBD1 is a possible D gene (6 bases). Looked up from germline, CDR1 is LGHNA and CDR2 is YSLEER. Trimming removed 3 bases at V and 5 bases at J, with 13 bases between. The CDR3 has 15 amino acids. CDR3 protein: CASSQSTGRNEKLFF. The CDR3 DNA follows: TGCGCCAGCAGCCAGTCGACAGGTCGAAATGAAAAACTGTTTTTT.

This chain joins TRBV4-3 and TRBJ2-5; D possibly corresponds to TRBD1 (5 bases). The CDR3 extends over 15 amino acids. Trimming took off 1 base at V and 4 bases at J, with 13 bases between the two ends. CDR1 is LGHNA, CDR2 YSLEER, per germline. The CDR3, as DNA: TGCGCCAGCAGCCAAGCCGCAGGGTTTAGAGAGACCCAGTACTTC. The encoded protein is CASSQAAGFRETQYF.

The chain joins TRBV7-2 to TRBJ2-5; 8 bases agree with TRBD1. The germline CDR1 and CDR2 sequences are SGHTA and FQGNSA. The CDR3 is 14 amino acids. V was pared by 5 bases and J by 3 bases, with 5 bases of the junction left unmatched. The DNA of the CDR3 is TGTGCCAGCAGCCCGACAGGGGCGGAAGAGACCCAGTACTTC. Amino acids: CASSPTGAEETQYF.

The chain links TRBV29-1 to TRBJ2-7, with TRBD2 matching over 10 bases. With V trimmed by 6 bases and J by 0 bases, 2 bases remained unmatched. The length of the CDR3 is 13 residues. Germline CDR1 SQVTM, CDR2 ANQGSEA. The CDR3 DNA reads as TGCAGCGTGGGGACTAGCGTCTCCTACGAGCAGTACTTC. This encodes CSVGTSVSYEQYF.

This clone was counted once. This sample includes further DNA sequences coding for the same CDR3. V gene TRBV7-2 combines with J gene TRBJ1-2, with D possibly being TRBD1 (5 bases). The V end was cut by 2 bases, the J end by 4 bases, with 20 bases between. CDR3 length equals 17 residues. Looked up from germline, CDR1 is SGHTA and CDR2 is FQGNSA. The CDR3 nucleotides are TGTGCCAGCAGCTTACGTAACTGGGGGGAATTTGGCTATGGCTACACCTTC. This encodes CASSLRNWGEFGYGYTF.

CDR3: CASSAQGGVSNQPQHF. CDR3 DNA: TGTGCCAGCAGTGCACAGGGAGGGGTGAGCAATCAGCCCCAGCATTTT. The chain has TRBV6-1 and TRBJ1-5; tentatively, D is TRBD1 (6 bases). Looked up from germline, CDR1 is MNHNS and CDR2 is SASEGT. This CDR3 region has 16 residues. V was shortened by 4 bases and J by 1 base, with 14 bases between the two germline ends.

V usage is TRBV4-2 and J usage is TRBJ2-7, with 12 bases identical to TRBD2. The CDR3 is 16 amino acids. V dropped 3 bases and J dropped 1; count of bases not matched to a gene: 4. CDR1 is LGHNA and CDR2 is YNFKEQ in the germline V gene. CDR3 region: CASSQATSGRSYEQYF. CDR3 bases: TGTGCCAGCAGCCAGGCCACTAGCGGGAGGTCCTACGAGCAGTACTTC.

This chain links TRBV5-5 with TRBJ2-1; no firm D call. Trimming cost V 0 bases and J 10 bases, with 8 bases left between them. The V gene's germline CDR1 is SGHKS and CDR2 YYEKEE (reference sequence). The CDR3 has 12 residues. The CDR3 DNA reads TGTGCCAGCAGCTTGGCCTTGAGGGAGCAGTTCTTC. It codes for CASSLALREQFF.

This chain uses TRBV7-2 with TRBJ2-3, with D possibly being TRBD2 (6 bases). The CDR3 contains 15 residues. Trimming took off 2 bases at V and 2 bases at J, with 11 bases between the two ends. Germline CDR1 is SGHTA and CDR2 is FQGNSA. The CDR3 sequence is CASSLRGLDTDTQYF. The CDR3 coding sequence is TGTGCCAGCAGCTTACGGGGACTCGACACAGATACGCAGTATTTT. Based on the CDR3 plus reference TRBV7-2 and TRBJ2-3, the full variable domain is GAGVSQSPSNKVTEKGKDVELRCDPISGHTALYWYRQSLGQGLEFLIYFQGNSAPDKSGLPSDRFSAERTGGSVSTLTIQRTQQEDSAVYLCASSLRGLDTDTQYFGPGTRLTVL.

This chain joins TRBV6-5 and TRBJ2-3; tentatively, D is TRBD1 (6 bases). CDR3 length equals 15 residues. Trimming cost V 6 bases and J 1 base, with 14 bases left between them. Looked up from germline, CDR1 is MNHEY and CDR2 is SVGAGI. CDR3 in amino acids: CASRAGDLGTDTQYF. The DNA for the CDR3 is TGTGCCAGCAGGGCAGGGGACCTAGGCACAGATACGCAGTATTTT.

The chain uses TRBV30 and TRBJ2-1; 12 positions match TRBD2. With 0 bases clipped from V and 5 bases from J, the junction kept 11 bases outside the gene matches. In germline, CDR1 is GTSNPN, CDR2 SVGIG (reference sequence). This CDR3 has 18 residues. This chain's CDR3 is CAWSVVLAGGVVDNEQFF. Here the CDR3 DNA reads TGTGCCTGGAGTGTAGTACTAGCGGGAGGTGTAGTGGACAATGAGCAGTTCTTC.